This entry lists 9 T cell receptor beta chains sequenced from one sample in a study of regulatory T cells in long-lasting Graves disease. iRepertoire HTBI primers and Arm-PCR of CDR3 regions built TCR beta libraries. TCRdb itself ran the multiplex PCR reads through MiXCR, one entry per CDR3 protein. Of roughly 420,000 distinct CDR3 sequences in the sample, about 17% were seen once. Noted time point: newly diagnosed GD, antithyroid drugs for less than 3 months. RNA extracted from PBMCs served as the sequencing template. This same sample was also taken into another study, of T cells in Graves' hyperthyroidism and ophthalmopathy.

Specimen: peripheral blood mononuclear cells (PBMCs), collected at new diagnosis, from a patient treated with antithyroid drugs. Receptors were obtained from a woman younger than 45 with Graves disease.

There are many counts of this clonotype. The chain links TRBV20-1 to TRBJ2-7; 9 bases fit TRBD1. V was clipped by 6 bases and J by 2 bases; unmatched bases: 8. In germline, CDR1 is DFQATT, CDR2 SNEGSKA (reference sequence). CDR3 length: 14 residues. The CDR3 coding sequence is TGCAGTGCCTCCGGACAGGGGCCACCCTACGAGCAGTACTTC. Translation: CSASGQGPPYEQYF.

This clonotype was counted many times. V and J are TRBV7-9 and TRBJ2-7; a possible D gene is TRBD1 (6 bases). Germline CDR1 SEHNR, CDR2 FQNEAQ (reference sequence). The CDR3 sequence is 17 residues long. V dropped 5 bases and J dropped 3 bases, with 23 bases sitting between them. The DNA of the CDR3 is TGTGCCAGCAGCCCGACGTCCAGGACAGACTTTTTCTACGAGCAGTACTTC. Translation gives CASSPTSRTDFFYEQYF. Complete variable domain (other parts from reference TRBV7-9 and TRBJ2-7): DTGVSQNPRHKITKRGQNVTFRCDPISEHNRLYWYRQTLGQGPEFLTYFQNEAQLEKSRLLSDRFSAERPKGSFSTLEIQRTEQGDSAMYLCASSPTSRTDFFYEQYFGPGTRLTVT.

Points on this clonotype: A single base is all that separates this from a far larger clone, so a read error is likely. The chain is built from TRBV11-2 and TRBJ2-5; D not certain. This CDR3 region has 13 residues. Looked up from germline, CDR1 is SGHAT and CDR2 is FQNNGV. For the CDR3, the DNA is TGTACCAGCAGCTTAGATGGCGAAGAGACCCAGTACTTC. Its protein product is CTSSLDGEETQYF.

In regard to this clonotype: Germline is not matched at one junction end, which may reflect a read error. V and J are TRBV27 and TRBJ1-1; 8 bases map to TRBD1. Germline V gene lookup returns CDR1 MNHEY and CDR2 SMNVEV (reference sequence). The CDR3 extends over 14 amino acids. The CDR3 here is CASSQQGVNTEASF. CDR3 in DNA: TGTGCCAGCAGCCAACAGGGGGTGAACACTGAAGCTTCCTTT.

For this clonotype: The CDR3 carries no conserved terminal phenylalanine or tryptophan, so it likely arises from a read error. The chain joins TRBV6-1 to TRBJ1-1; D possibly corresponds to TRBD1 (5 bases). Trimming shortened V by 5 bases and J by 1 base, and 8 bases separated the two germline ends. The CDR3 runs 13 residues. Per germline, CDR1 MNHNS and CDR2 SASEGT. The CDR3 here is CASSNDRNTEAFL. The CDR3 DNA reads as TGTGCCAGCAGTAACGACAGGAACACTGAAGCTTTCCTT.

This clonotype was detected many times. The V gene is TRBV6-2 or TRBV6-3, the J gene TRBJ2-7; either TRBD1 or TRBD2 may supply D (5 bases each). Trimming left V 6 bases short and J 3 bases short, with 15 bases between. Germline V gene data show CDR1 as MNHEY and CDR2 as SVGEGT. The length of the CDR3 is 14 residues. Here the CDR3 DNA reads TGTGCCAGCAGCTACATAGGGGAGAACTACGAGCAGTACTTC. This codes for CASSYIGENYEQYF.

This clonotype was recorded a few times. Here the CDR3 DNA reads TGTGCCAGCAGCTTAGGTACGGGAGGGAACAAAAACATTCAGTACTTC. It yields the protein CASSLGTGGNKNIQYF. J is TRBJ2-4 and V is TRBV7-2; 8 bases map to TRBD2. Germline V gene sequence: CDR1 SGHTA, CDR2 FQGNSA. V shed 1 base and J 3 bases; nucleotides not matched to a gene: 5. The CDR3 length is 16 residues.

J is TRBJ2-1 and V is TRBV28; 9 bases line up with TRBD2. The CDR3 has 15 amino acids. Germline V CDR1 and CDR2: MDHEN, SYDVKM. The ends lost 5 bases at V and 3 bases at J; junction bases unmatched: 5. CDR3: CASSHSGRGYNEQFF. The CDR3 DNA follows: TGTGCCAGCAGTCATAGCGGGAGAGGCTACAATGAGCAGTTCTTC.

This clonotype was recorded many times. The chain carries TRBV12-3 or TRBV12-4 and TRBJ2-7; D is uncertain. The CDR3 extends over 12 amino acids. V lost 3 bases to trimming and J lost 7 bases, with 10 bases between them. For the CDR3, the DNA is TGTGCCAGCAGTTTTTGGGATGGTGAGCAGTACTTC. Translation gives CASSFWDGEQYF.